A selection of T cell receptor beta chains follows, all from one sample in a study of blood T cell repertoires in COVID-19. Sequencing used immunoSEQ multiplex PCR; TCRdb keeps in-frame clones, though not all of them. Altogether about 80,000 clones are present, approximately 76% being singletons, with the ten largest covering 15% to 20%. Sequencing was carried out using peripheral blood. Every receptor here comes from a man between 70 and 80 years old with active or convalescent COVID-19. Each CDR3 is given with its conserved first and last residue. D genes are given only for firm matches. Size values are once, few and many counts, or a class for expanded clones, and some rows have none.

TRBV10-1	NA	NA	TRBJ1-6	CATSPGSDSPLHF	TGCGCCACCAGTCCCGGGAGCGATTCACCCCTCCACTTT
TRBV5-1	NA	NA	TRBJ1-4	CASSPGTNNEKLFF	TGCGCCAGCAGCCCGGGAACCAATAATGAAAAACTGTTTTTT
TRBV28	NA	TRBD1	TRBJ1-4	CAIGGQGDEKLFF	TGTGCCATCGGAGGACAGGGGGATGAAAAACTGTTTTTT
TRBV19	NA	TRBD1	TRBJ1-5	CASSFMPGQGGNQPQHF	TGTGCCAGTAGTTTTATGCCGGGACAGGGGGGGAATCAGCCCCAGCATTTT
TRBV5-1	NA	NA	TRBJ1-2	CASSLVLGEQRGGYTF	TGCGCCAGCAGCTTGGTATTGGGTGAGCAGCGAGGTGGCTACACCTTC
TRBV28	NA	NA	TRBJ1-5	CATEGAGTSPYQPQHF	TGTGCCACGGAGGGAGCGGGGACATCTCCCTATCAGCCCCAGCATTTT
TRBV15	few	NA	TRBJ2-4	CATSSDGTLAKNIQYF	TGTGCCACCAGCAGCGACGGGACTTTAGCCAAAAACATTCAGTACTTC
TRBV6-5	NA	TRBD1	TRBJ1-2	CASSYEQGARGYTF	TGTGCCAGCAGTTACGAACAGGGGGCGCGAGGCTACACCTTC
TRBV7-2	NA	TRBD1	TRBJ1-5	CASSLIKGQGYQPQHF	TGTGCCAGCAGCTTAATCAAGGGACAGGGGTATCAGCCCCAGCATTTT
TRBV24-1	NA	TRBD2	TRBJ2-1	CATSGTSGNNEQFF	TGTGCCACCAGCGGGACTAGCGGTAATAATGAGCAGTTCTTC
TRBV28	many	TRBD1	TRBJ1-1	CASSLGGQGAFEAFF	TGTGCCAGCAGTTTAGGGGGGCAGGGGGCCTTTGAAGCTTTCTTT
TRBV28	NA	NA	TRBJ1-5	CASSWTRSQPQHF	TGTGCCAGCAGTTGGACACGGTCGCAGCCCCAGCATTTT
TRBV28	NA	NA	TRBJ1-1	CASKQAGVSEAFF	TGTGCCAGCAAGCAGGCAGGGGTATCTGAAGCTTTCTTT
TRBV18	NA	TRBD1	TRBJ2-2	CASSRGTGTTGELFF	TGTGCCAGCTCCCGGGGGACAGGGACTACCGGGGAGCTGTTTTTT
TRBV2	once	NA	TRBJ1-5	CASSVRQSNQPQHF	TGTGCCAGCAGTGTCAGGCAAAGCAATCAGCCCCAGCATTTT
TRBV5-1	NA	TRBD1	TRBJ2-3	CATSDRGRDTQYF	TGCGCCACTTCGGACAGGGGGCGAGATACGCAGTATTTT
TRBV7-9	NA	TRBD2	TRBJ2-7	CASSGGEGRSFYEQYF	TGTGCCAGCAGCGGTGGGGAGGGCAGGAGCTTCTACGAGCAGTACTTC
TRBV4-1	once	NA	TRBJ2-1	CASSQEAGPLPYNEQFF	TGCGCCAGCAGCCAAGAGGCTGGTCCGTTGCCCTACAATGAGCAGTTCTTC
TRBV6-5	few	TRBD1	TRBJ1-6	CASSYSLDRATLHF	TGTGCCAGCAGTTATTCTCTTGACAGGGCCACCCTCCACTTT
TRBV4-1	NA	TRBD2	TRBJ2-1	CASSQRSGGNYNEQFF	TGCGCCAGCAGCCAACGCTCCGGGGGGAACTACAATGAGCAGTTCTTC
TRBV2	many	NA	TRBJ1-2	CASSVGGSVVGYTF	TGTGCCAGCAGTGTGGGAGGGTCGGTGGTTGGCTACACCTTC
TRBV28	few	TRBD1	TRBJ1-5	CASSPRGDRSAYSNQPQHF	TGTGCCAGCAGTCCCCGAGGGGACAGATCCGCTTATAGCAATCAGCCCCAGCATTTT
TRBV30	NA	NA	TRBJ2-3	CAWSVGRSFRTDTQYF	TGTGCCTGGAGTGTGGGGCGGAGCTTTCGGACAGATACGCAGTATTTT
TRBV3-1/TRBV3-2	NA	NA	TRBJ2-1	CASSSYNEQFF	TGTGCCAGCAGTAGTTACAATGAGCAGTTCTTC
TRBV5-1	NA	TRBD1	TRBJ2-5	CASSPGQGAIRETQYF	TGCGCCAGCAGTCCTGGACAGGGGGCCATCCGAGAGACCCAGTACTTC
TRBV7-2	NA	NA	TRBJ1-5	CASSLYTGSNQPQHF	TGTGCCAGCAGCTTATATACAGGTAGCAATCAGCCCCAGCATTTT
TRBV24-1	NA	NA	TRBJ2-2	CATSDFRQLSNTGELFF	TGTGCCACCAGTGATTTCCGACAGCTTTCGAACACCGGGGAGCTGTTTTTT
TRBV5-1	NA	TRBD2	TRBJ2-1	CASSSGTSGENEQFF	TGCGCCAGCAGCTCCGGGACTAGCGGAGAGAATGAGCAGTTCTTC
TRBV9	many	NA	TRBJ1-1	CASSVSWRTEAFF	TGTGCCAGCAGCGTGAGTTGGAGGACTGAAGCTTTCTTT
TRBV13	NA	NA	TRBJ2-3	CASSSRGAPQDADTQYF	TGTGCCAGCAGCTCTCGGGGGGCCCCCCAGGATGCAGATACGCAGTATTTT
TRBV10-3	NA	TRBD1	TRBJ2-3	CAISRDQGADTQYF	TGTGCCATCAGCCGGGACCAGGGGGCAGATACGCAGTATTTT
TRBV2	NA	TRBD1	TRBJ1-5	CASSAGTGLRAQHF	TGTGCCAGCAGCGCCGGGACAGGCTTGAGAGCCCAGCATTTT
TRBV5-1	NA	TRBD1	TRBJ1-5	CASSLGQGHQPQHF	TGCGCCAGCAGCCTCGGACAGGGGCATCAGCCCCAGCATTTT
TRBV7-9	few	NA	TRBJ2-5	CASSLGAIETQYF	TGTGCCAGCAGCTTAGGGGCCATAGAGACCCAGTACTTC
TRBV6-1	NA	NA	TRBJ1-3	CASSDPGGNTIYF	TGTGCCAGCAGTGACCCAGGCGGAAACACCATATATTTT
TRBV5-1	once	NA	TRBJ1-2	CASRPGTGAYGYTF	TGCGCCAGCAGACCAGGGACGGGAGCCTATGGCTACACCTTC
TRBV30	NA	NA	TRBJ2-3	CAWSARLGDTQYF	TGTGCCTGGAGTGCACGCCTCGGGGATACGCAGTATTTT
TRBV30	once	TRBD2	TRBJ2-1	CAWSGDSGPLGFF	TGTGCCTGGAGTGGGGATAGCGGGCCCCTGGGGTTCTTC
TRBV3-1/TRBV3-2	many	TRBD1	TRBJ1-2	CASFQGVYGYTF	TGTGCCAGCTTCCAGGGGGTGTATGGCTACACCTTC
TRBV2	NA	NA	TRBJ2-5	CASSMGAMRETQYF	TGTGCCAGCAGTATGGGGGCCATGAGGGAGACCCAGTACTTC
TRBV2	NA	NA	TRBJ2-7	CACEGVGSYEQYF	TGTGCCTGTGAAGGGGTTGGGTCCTACGAGCAGTACTTC
TRBV5-4	NA	TRBD1	TRBJ1-6	CASRPGQSNSPLHF	TGTGCCAGCAGACCGGGACAGAGTAATTCACCCCTCCACTTT
TRBV7-9	NA	NA	TRBJ1-4	CASSPGTSNEKLFF	TGTGCCAGCAGCCCAGGGACATCAAATGAAAAACTGTTTTTT
TRBV6-5	NA	NA	TRBJ1-1	CASTRGENTEAFF	TGTGCCAGCACCAGGGGTGAGAACACTGAAGCTTTCTTT
TRBV19	NA	TRBD1	TRBJ2-2	CASRPGQALNTGELFF	TGTGCCAGTAGACCAGGACAGGCGTTGAACACCGGGGAGCTGTTTTTT
TRBV2	NA	TRBD1	TRBJ2-2	CASRSGQGVTGELFF	TGTGCCAGCAGAAGCGGACAGGGAGTCACCGGGGAGCTGTTTTTT
TRBV3-1/TRBV3-2	NA	TRBD1	TRBJ2-1	CASSQGQGRSAYNEQFF	TGTGCCAGCAGCCAAGGACAGGGACGTTCGGCCTACAATGAGCAGTTCTTC
TRBV18	NA	TRBD1	TRBJ1-6	CASSPGTVGSPLHF	TGTGCCAGCTCACCAGGGACAGTTGGTTCACCCCTCCACTTT
TRBV6-1	NA	TRBD2	TRBJ2-1	CASSETRGGTRANEQFF	TGTGCCAGCAGTGAAACGAGGGGGGGGACTAGGGCGAATGAGCAGTTCTTC
TRBV28	NA	NA	TRBJ2-3	CASSSWGARQYF	TGTGCCAGCAGTTCATGGGGGGCGCGGCAGTATTTT
TRBV4-2	once	NA	TRBJ2-3	CASSLPGGPDTQYF	TGTGCCAGCAGCCTCCCAGGAGGCCCAGATACGCAGTATTTT
TRBV2	NA	TRBD1	TRBJ2-7	CASSGDRGYEQYF	TGTGCCAGCAGTGGGGACAGGGGATACGAGCAGTACTTC
TRBV27	NA	NA	TRBJ1-6	CASSRKGDNSPLHF	TGTGCCAGCAGCCGAAAAGGGGATAATTCACCCCTCCACTTT
TRBV5-5	NA	NA	TRBJ1-3	CASSLSYVSTIYF	TGTGCCAGCAGCTTGTCTTACGTGAGCACCATATATTTT
TRBV6-5	NA	TRBD2	TRBJ2-2	CASRGTRGAFF	TGTGCCAGCAGGGGGACTAGAGGCGCGTTTTTT